These T cell receptor beta chains were read from a single sample in a study of blood T cell repertoires in COVID-19. Libraries were prepared by immunoSEQ multiplex PCR; TCRdb keeps only in-frame clonotypes and omits some of them. The data show about 54,000 clones, roughly 88% seen once. The sample was peripheral blood. The origin of the receptors is a human donor in a cohort sampled during active COVID-19. Both conserved end residues are part of each CDR3. D genes are given only for firm matches. Size tells how often a clone was seen (once, few, many) or the class of an expanded clone, and some rows leave it out.

D: TRBD2
size: NA
V: TRBV3-1/TRBV3-2
J: TRBJ2-3
DNA: TGTGCCAGCAGCCCCTACCGCGCTAGCGGGAGCTCTATGGGAGATACGCAGTATTTT
CDR3: CASSPYRASGSSMGDTQYF

D: NA
size: NA
V: TRBV5-4
J: TRBJ2-1
DNA: TGTGCCAGCAGCACGGACTCAACTCCCTACAATGAGCAGTTCTTC
CDR3: CASSTDSTPYNEQFF

D: NA
size: NA
V: TRBV24-1
J: TRBJ1-5
DNA: TGTGCCACCAGTGATTGGAGCTACAATCAGCCCCAGCATTTT
CDR3: CATSDWSYNQPQHF

D: TRBD2
size: NA
V: TRBV9
J: TRBJ2-3
DNA: TGTGCCAGCGGGCGAGCTAGCGGGACGACAGATACGCAGTATTTT
CDR3: CASGRASGTTDTQYF

D: NA
size: NA
V: TRBV30
J: TRBJ2-5
DNA: TGTGCCTGGAGTGTAGGACGGGGGATAGAGACCCAGTACTTC
CDR3: CAWSVGRGIETQYF

D: TRBD1
size: few
V: TRBV6-5
J: TRBJ1-6
DNA: TGTGCCAGCAGTTACTCTTCGGGACAGGGGAATTCACCCCTCCACTTT
CDR3: CASSYSSGQGNSPLHF

D: TRBD2
size: once
V: TRBV5-4
J: TRBJ2-7
DNA: TGTGCCAGCAGCACCGGGACTAGCGGGGGACGGAGGTACGAGCAGTACTTC
CDR3: CASSTGTSGGRRYEQYF

D: NA
size: NA
V: TRBV4-1
J: TRBJ1-3
DNA: TGCGCCAGCAGCCCCATCCGCGGATTGGGAAACACCATATATTTT
CDR3: CASSPIRGLGNTIYF

D: NA
size: NA
V: TRBV18
J: TRBJ2-7
DNA: TGTGCCAGCTCACCATTTGACAGACCTTCCTCCTACGAGCAGTACTTC
CDR3: CASSPFDRPSSYEQYF

D: TRBD1
size: NA
V: TRBV5-1
J: TRBJ1-3
DNA: TGCGCCAGCAGCTTTTCCGGGACAGGCAGATTATCCTCTGGAAACACCATATATTTT
CDR3: CASSFSGTGRLSSGNTIYF

D: NA
size: NA
V: TRBV11-3
J: TRBJ2-5
DNA: TGTGCCAGCAGCTTCTCTCGGGGGGAGACCCAGTACTTC
CDR3: CASSFSRGETQYF